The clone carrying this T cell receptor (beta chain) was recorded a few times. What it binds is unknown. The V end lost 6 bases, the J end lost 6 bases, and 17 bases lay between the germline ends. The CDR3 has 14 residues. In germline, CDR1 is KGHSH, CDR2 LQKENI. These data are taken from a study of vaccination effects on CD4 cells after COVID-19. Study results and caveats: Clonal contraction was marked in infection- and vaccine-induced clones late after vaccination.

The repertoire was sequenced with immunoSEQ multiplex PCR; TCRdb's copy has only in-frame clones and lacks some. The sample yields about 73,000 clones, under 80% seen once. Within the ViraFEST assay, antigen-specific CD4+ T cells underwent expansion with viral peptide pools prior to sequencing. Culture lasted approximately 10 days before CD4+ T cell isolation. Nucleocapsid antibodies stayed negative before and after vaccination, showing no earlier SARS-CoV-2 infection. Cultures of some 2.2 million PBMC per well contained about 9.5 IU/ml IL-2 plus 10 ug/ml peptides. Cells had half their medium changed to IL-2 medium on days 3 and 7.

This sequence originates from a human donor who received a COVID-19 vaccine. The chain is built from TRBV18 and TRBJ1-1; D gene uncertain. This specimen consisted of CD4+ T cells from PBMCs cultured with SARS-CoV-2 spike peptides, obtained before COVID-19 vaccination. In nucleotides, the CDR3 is TGTGCCAGCTCCCCTACTTACCGGGAGCCTGAAGCTTTCTTT. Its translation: CASSPTYREPEAFF.